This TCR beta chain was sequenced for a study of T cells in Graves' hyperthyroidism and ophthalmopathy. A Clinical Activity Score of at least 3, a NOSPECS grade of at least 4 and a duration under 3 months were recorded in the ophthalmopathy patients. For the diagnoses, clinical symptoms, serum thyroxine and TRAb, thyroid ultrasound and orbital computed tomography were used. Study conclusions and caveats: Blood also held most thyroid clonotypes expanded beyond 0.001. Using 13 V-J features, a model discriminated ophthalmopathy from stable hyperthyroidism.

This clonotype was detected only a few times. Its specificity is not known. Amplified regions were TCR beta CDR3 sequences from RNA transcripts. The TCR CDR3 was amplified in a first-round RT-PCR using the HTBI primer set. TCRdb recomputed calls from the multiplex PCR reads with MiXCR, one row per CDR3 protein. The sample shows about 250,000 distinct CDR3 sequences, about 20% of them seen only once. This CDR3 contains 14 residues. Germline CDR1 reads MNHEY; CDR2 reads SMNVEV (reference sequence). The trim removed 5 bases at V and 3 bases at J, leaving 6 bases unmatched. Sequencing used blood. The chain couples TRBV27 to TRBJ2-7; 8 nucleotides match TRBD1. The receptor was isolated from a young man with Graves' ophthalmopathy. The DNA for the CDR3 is TGTGCCAGCAGTACTAGACAGGGGTACTACGAGCAGTACTTC. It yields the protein CASSTRQGYYEQYF.